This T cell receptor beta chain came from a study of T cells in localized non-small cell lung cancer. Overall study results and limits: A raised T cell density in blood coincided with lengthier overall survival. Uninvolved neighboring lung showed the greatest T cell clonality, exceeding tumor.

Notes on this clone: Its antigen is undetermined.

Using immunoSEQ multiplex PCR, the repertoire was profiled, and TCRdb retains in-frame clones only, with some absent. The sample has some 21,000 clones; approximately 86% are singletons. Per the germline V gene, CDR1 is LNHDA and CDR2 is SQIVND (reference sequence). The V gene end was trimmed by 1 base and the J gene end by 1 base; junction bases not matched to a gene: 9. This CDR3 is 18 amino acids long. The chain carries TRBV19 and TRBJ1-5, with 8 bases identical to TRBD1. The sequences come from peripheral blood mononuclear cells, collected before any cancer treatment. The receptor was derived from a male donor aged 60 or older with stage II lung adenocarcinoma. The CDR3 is CASSIGAGGGLSNQPQHF. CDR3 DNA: TGTGCCAGTAGTATAGGCGCAGGGGGCGGATTAAGCAATCAGCCCCAGCATTTT.